The present entry profiles one T cell receptor beta chain with its context. There are many counts of this clonotype. Which antigen it targets is not known. Base qualities are not provided; no much larger clone lies one nucleotide away. The sample was run on an Illumina HiSeq 2000. Multiplex PCR amplification was used to generate the TCR beta chain libraries. High-throughput sequencing was used to analyze the amplified TCR beta chain products. In-frame beta chains were kept once TCRdb had trimmed the public reads at Q25 with fastp and called clones with MiXCR. Identical CDR3 proteins give one entry, which carries the most common genes and DNA. Counted in this sample were 83,000 or so distinct CDR3 sequences; about 21% of them appeared once. The leading ten clones occupy roughly 2.4% of the sample. Lymph node samples came from the axillary draining lymph nodes of breast cancer patients. The sample is drawn from a study of breast tumors, draining lymph nodes, adjacent tissues (dated by TCRdb to the mid-2010s). Regarding the study in general: The study compared TCR beta repertoires across tumor, adjacent nontumor tissue and axillary lymph nodes from breast cancer patients. In human breast cancer, the study set out to assess how tumor, surrounding tissue and draining lymph node repertoires relate to one another and whether T cells might be exchanged between them. Broader findings and caveats from the paper: Tumor T-cell repertoires showed less diversity than lymph node repertoires and more diversity than nontumor tissue repertoires, and tumor T-cell repertoires showed preferential V and J gene usage. The data were considered consistent with most tumor T cells being derived from the lymph node and subsequently expanding within tumor tissue. Tumor and nontumor tissue repertoires were found to be significantly more similar in luminal-like than in basal-like breast cancer. The conclusion that tumor T cells originate in lymph nodes was presented as consistent with a hypothesis rather than as directly demonstrated.

A distance of 7 bases separates the germline ends of V and J, which lose 0 bases and 7 bases respectively. From its cysteine to its phenylalanine, the CDR3 spans 14 amino acids. The retained sequence is limited to the CDR3, 42 bases, with the frame set at the first base. The germline V gene provides CDR1 MNHEY and CDR2 SVGAGI. This receptor was identified in a female donor with breast cancer. Some clones in this sample may be carry-over from other donors' samples. The sequenced sample was axillary lymph node tissue. The rearranged chain carries TRBV6-5 and TRBJ1-6, with the D gene call left open. The DNA sequence follows: TGTGCCAGCAGTTACTCGAGACAAAATTCACCCCTCCACTTT. Translated, this gives CASSYSRQNSPLHF.